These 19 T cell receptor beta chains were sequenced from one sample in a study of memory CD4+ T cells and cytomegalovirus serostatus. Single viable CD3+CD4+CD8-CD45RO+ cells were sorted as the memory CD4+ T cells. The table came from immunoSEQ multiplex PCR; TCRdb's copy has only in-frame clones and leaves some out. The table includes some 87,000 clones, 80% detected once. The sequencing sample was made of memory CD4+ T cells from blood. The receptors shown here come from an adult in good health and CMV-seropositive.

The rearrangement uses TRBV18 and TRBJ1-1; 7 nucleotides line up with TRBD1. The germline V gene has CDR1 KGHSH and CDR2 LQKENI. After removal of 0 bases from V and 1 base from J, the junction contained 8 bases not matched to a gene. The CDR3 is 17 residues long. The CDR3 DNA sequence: TGTGCCAGCTCACCACCAGGGGGCACCAGCCCGAACACTGAAGCTTTCTTT. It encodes CASSPPGGTSPNTEAFF.

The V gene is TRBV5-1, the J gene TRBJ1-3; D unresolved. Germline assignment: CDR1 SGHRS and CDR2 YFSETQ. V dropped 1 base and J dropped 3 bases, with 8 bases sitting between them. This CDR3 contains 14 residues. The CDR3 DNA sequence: TGCGCCAGCAGCTTGTCCGGGTATGGAAACACCATATATTTT. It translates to CASSLSGYGNTIYF.

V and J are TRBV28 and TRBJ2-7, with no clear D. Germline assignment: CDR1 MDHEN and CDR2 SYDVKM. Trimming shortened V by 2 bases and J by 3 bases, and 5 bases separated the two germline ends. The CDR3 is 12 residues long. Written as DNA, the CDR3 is TGTGCCAGCAGTTTAGGCCACTACGAGCAGTACTTC. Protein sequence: CASSLGHYEQYF. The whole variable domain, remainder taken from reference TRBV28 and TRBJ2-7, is DVKVTQSSRYLVKRTGEKVFLECVQDMDHENMFWYRQDPGLGLRLIYFSYDVKMKEKGDIPEGYSVSREKKERFSLILESASTNQTSMYLCASSLGHYEQYFGPGTRLTVT.

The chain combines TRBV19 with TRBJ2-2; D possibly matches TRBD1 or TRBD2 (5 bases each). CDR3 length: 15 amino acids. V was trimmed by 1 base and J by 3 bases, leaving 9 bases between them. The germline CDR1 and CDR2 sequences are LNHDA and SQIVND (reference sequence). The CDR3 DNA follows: TGTGCCAGTAGTATAGGGGGGAGTTACACCGGGGAGCTGTTTTTT. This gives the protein CASSIGGSYTGELFF.

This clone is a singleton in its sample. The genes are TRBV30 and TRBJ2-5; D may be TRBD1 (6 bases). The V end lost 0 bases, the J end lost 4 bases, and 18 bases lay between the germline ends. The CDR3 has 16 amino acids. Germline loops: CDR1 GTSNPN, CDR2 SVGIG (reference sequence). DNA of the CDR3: TGTGCCTGGAGTGTACATCGACAGGAAGGGGGAGAGACCCAGTACTTC. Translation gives CAWSVHRQEGGETQYF.

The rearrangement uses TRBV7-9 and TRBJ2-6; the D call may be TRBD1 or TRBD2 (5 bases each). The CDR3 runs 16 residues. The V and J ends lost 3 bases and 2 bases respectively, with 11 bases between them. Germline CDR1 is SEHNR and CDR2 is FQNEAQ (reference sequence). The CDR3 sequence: CASSFVGVTGANVLTF. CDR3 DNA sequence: TGTGCCAGCAGCTTCGTGGGGGTTACTGGGGCCAACGTCCTGACTTTC.

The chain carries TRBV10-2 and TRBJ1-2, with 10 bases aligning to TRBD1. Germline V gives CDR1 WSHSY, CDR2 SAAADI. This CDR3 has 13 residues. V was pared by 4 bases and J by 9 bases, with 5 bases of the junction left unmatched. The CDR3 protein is CASSADRGTSYTF. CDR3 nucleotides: TGCGCCAGCAGTGCGGACAGGGGGACGAGCTACACCTTC.

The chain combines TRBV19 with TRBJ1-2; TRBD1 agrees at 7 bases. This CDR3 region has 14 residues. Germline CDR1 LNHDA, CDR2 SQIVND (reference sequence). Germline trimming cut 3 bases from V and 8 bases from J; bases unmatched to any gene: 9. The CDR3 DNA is TGTGCCAGTAGTATCGGAGGGGGCGCGAAGGGCTACACCTTC. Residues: CASSIGGGAKGYTF.

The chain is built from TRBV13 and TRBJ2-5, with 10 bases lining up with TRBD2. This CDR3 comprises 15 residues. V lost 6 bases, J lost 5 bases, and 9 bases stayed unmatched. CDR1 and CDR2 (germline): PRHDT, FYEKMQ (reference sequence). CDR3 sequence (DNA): TGTGCCAGCAGAAATTGGCTAGCGGGAGCCGAGACCCAGTACTTC. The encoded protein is CASRNWLAGAETQYF.

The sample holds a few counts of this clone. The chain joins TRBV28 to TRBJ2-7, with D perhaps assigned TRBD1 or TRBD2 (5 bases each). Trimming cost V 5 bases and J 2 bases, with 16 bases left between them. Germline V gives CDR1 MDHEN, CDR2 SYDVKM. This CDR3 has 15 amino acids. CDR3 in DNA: TGTGCCAGCAGTACAGGTACTAGTTTCCCCTACGAGCAGTACTTC. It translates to CASSTGTSFPYEQYF.

The DNA of the CDR3 is TGTGCCAGTAGTACCTCGTTTAGCGGGGGGACCAATGAGCAGTTCTTC. Translating gives CASSTSFSGGTNEQFF. The J gene is TRBJ2-1, the V gene TRBV19; 10 nucleotides align to TRBD2. The CDR3 sequence is 16 residues long. Germline V gene lookup returns CDR1 LNHDA and CDR2 SQIVND (reference sequence). With V trimmed by 4 bases and J by 6 bases, 9 bases remained unmatched.

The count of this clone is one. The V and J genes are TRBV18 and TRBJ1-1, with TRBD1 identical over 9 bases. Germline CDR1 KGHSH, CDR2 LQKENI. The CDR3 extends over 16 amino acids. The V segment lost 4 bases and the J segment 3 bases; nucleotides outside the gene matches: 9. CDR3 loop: CASSQGQGGTDTEAFF. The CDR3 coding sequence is TGTGCCAGCTCACAGGGACAGGGAGGTACGGACACTGAAGCTTTCTTT.

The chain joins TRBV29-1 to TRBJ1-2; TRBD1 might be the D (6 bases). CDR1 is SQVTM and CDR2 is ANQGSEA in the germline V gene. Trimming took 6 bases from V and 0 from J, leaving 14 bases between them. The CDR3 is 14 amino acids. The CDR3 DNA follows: TGCAGCGTCTCCACAGGGTTGGCTAACTATGGCTACACCTTC. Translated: CSVSTGLANYGYTF.

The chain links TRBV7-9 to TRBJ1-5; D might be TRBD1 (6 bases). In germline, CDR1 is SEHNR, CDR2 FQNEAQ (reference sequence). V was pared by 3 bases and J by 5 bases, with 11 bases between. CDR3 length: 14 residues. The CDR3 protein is CASSFGQPDQPQHF. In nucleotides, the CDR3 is TGTGCCAGCAGCTTCGGACAGCCAGATCAGCCCCAGCATTTT.

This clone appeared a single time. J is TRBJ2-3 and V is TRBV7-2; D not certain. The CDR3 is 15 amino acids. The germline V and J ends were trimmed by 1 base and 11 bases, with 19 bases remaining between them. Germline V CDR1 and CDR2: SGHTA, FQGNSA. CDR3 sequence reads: CASSLDPSVGYKQYF. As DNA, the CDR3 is TGTGCCAGCAGCTTAGATCCCTCCGTTGGGTATAAGCAGTATTTT.

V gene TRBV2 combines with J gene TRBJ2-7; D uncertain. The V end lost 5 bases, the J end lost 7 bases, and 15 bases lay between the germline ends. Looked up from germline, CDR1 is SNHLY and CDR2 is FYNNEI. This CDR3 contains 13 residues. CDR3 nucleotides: TGTGCCAGCAGTTTAATCCAAGAAGCGGAGCAGTACTTC. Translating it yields CASSLIQEAEQYF.

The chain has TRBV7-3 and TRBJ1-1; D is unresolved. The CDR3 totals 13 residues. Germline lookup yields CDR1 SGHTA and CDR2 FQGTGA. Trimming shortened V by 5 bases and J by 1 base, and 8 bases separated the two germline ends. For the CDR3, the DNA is TGTGCCAGCAGCCGGGTGGGGAACACTGAAGCTTTCTTT. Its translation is CASSRVGNTEAFF.

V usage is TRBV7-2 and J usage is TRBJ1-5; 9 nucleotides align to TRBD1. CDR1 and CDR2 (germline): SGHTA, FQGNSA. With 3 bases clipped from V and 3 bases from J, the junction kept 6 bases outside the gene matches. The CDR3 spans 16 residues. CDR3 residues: CASSFATGGSNQPQHF. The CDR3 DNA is TGTGCCAGCAGCTTTGCGACAGGGGGTTCCAATCAGCCCCAGCATTTT.

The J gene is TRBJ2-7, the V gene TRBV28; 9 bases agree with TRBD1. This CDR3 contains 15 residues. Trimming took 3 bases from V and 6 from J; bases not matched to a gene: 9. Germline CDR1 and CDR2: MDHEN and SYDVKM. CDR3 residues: CASSLMGQGGVEQYF. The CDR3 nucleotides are TGTGCCAGCAGTTTGATGGGACAGGGTGGAGTCGAGCAGTACTTC.